Listed below are T cell receptor beta chains from one sample, sequenced in a study of cytomegalovirus exposure and HLA in healthy donors. Profiling relied on immunoSEQ multiplex PCR, and the TCRdb table lists in-frame clones only, not all of them. This table holds some 130,000 clones, more than 75% found once. The sequenced sample consisted of PBMCs. The receptors come from a man aged 30 to 39 in good health and CMV-seronegative. Both conserved end residues are trimmed from each CDR3. A D gene is named only where the DNA matches it firmly.

>TRBJ2-7|TRBV4-1|TRBD1
ASSQDTGTGGYEQY
>TRBJ2-2|TRBV11-2|TRBD2
ASSPGLAGVSGELF
>TRBJ1-5|TRBV28|NA
ASSLLFGGRGVISNQPQH
>TRBJ1-1|TRBV6-5|NA
ASSYFPEDTEAF
>TRBJ2-3|TRBV7-8|TRBD2
ASMGLAGGFGTPSTDTQY
>TRBJ2-7|TRBV27|TRBD2
ASSPGLASLEQY
>TRBJ2-7|TRBV11-2|TRBD2
ASSLLAGYEQY
>TRBJ1-5|TRBV28|TRBD1
ASRHDREYQPQH
>NA|TRBV28|TRBD1
ATTGYSYEQY
>TRBJ2-1|TRBV7-9|TRBD2
SGGRAGSGEQF
>TRBJ2-2|TRBV6-1|NA
ANQKFTGELF
>TRBJ1-3|TRBV6-6|NA
ASTGSGNTIY
>TRBJ2-1|TRBV4-1|NA
ASSQPSDGGRIRF
>TRBJ1-2|TRBV5-1|TRBD1
ASSPGTGGNGYT
>TRBJ2-5|TRBV27|TRBD2
ASSLWAGEETQY
>TRBJ2-3|TRBV25-1|NA
ASSDAGARGDTQY
>TRBJ1-4|TRBV9|NA
ASSVTIGAEKLF
>TRBJ2-5|TRBV6-4|TRBD2
ASSDKLAGESRWQRETQY
>TRBJ2-1|TRBV5-6|NA
ASSLGFSGYNEQF
>TRBJ1-5|TRBV10-3|TRBD1
AISEGGGVAQH
>TRBJ1-3|TRBV15|NA
ATSRVGGHPGNTIY
>TRBJ1-1|TRBV11-2|NA
ASSLLGQLNTEAF
>TRBJ2-3|TRBV9|NA
ASSVTPDTQY
>TRBJ2-1|TRBV10-3|TRBD2
AISDTSGRESSYNEQF
>TRBJ2-7|TRBV7-9|NA
ASSNRDGSSYEQY
>TRBJ1-4|TRBV30|NA
AWSALDSGYGKLF
>TRBJ2-5|TRBV6-1|NA
ASSRGLIQETQY
>TRBJ2-7|TRBV7-9|NA
ASSSAYEQY
>TRBJ1-3|TRBV30|NA
AWTPGSGNTIY
>TRBJ2-7|TRBV5-5|TRBD2
ASSLAPSGRFYEQY
>TRBJ2-7|TRBV10-3|TRBD1
AISSGQSSYEQY
>TRBJ1-5|TRBV7-2|TRBD1
ASSLESQGAGNQPQH
>NA|TRBV28|NA
ANSQGFGEQY
>TRBJ2-5|TRBV11-2|TRBD2
ASSLRLAGGLQETQY
>TRBJ2-2|TRBV10-2|TRBD2
ASSVGLVETGELF
>TRBJ2-2|TRBV5-6|NA
ASSLLALNTGELF
>TRBJ1-2|TRBV29-1|NA
SVIQGAYGYT
>TRBJ1-2|TRBV28|NA
ASTAQGFGYT
>TRBJ2-5|TRBV7-9|NA
ASSPNSASAVSETQY
>TRBJ1-2|TRBV28|NA
ASSSTGMNYGYT
>TRBJ1-3|TRBV10-3|NA
ASIGTIGGNTIY
>TRBJ1-1|TRBV18|NA
ASSPLRTENTEAF
>TRBJ1-1|TRBV28|NA
ASSPDSLTEAF
>TRBJ2-1|TRBV10-3|TRBD2
ATGLAGANEQF
>TRBJ1-5|TRBV6-1|NA
ASSRSVLGNQPQH
>TRBJ2-2|TRBV2|NA
ASSDRVPGELF
>TRBJ2-2|TRBV7-9|NA
ASSPTGELF
>TRBJ2-7|TRBV5-5|TRBD2
ASSRWAGGPNEQY
>TRBJ1-5|TRBV4-2|TRBD1
ASSPGQNNQPQH
>TRBJ1-3|TRBV2|NA
ASSEGRHSGNTIY
>TRBJ2-3|TRBV28|TRBD2
ASKGGGTDTQY
>TRBJ2-1|TRBV27|TRBD2
ASSLAGDPDEQF
>TRBJ2-7|TRBV6-1|NA
ASSWSSGEQY
>TRBJ2-5|TRBV5-1|TRBD2
ASSGTVLAGGRETQY
>TRBJ2-7|TRBV7-9|NA
ASSLGVSYEQY
>TRBJ1-1|TRBV19|NA
ASKGEAVLEAF
>TRBJ1-2|TRBV19|NA
ASSIGPSGSGYT
>TRBJ2-1|TRBV7-9|TRBD2
ASSPSGSHWDEQF
>TRBJ1-4|TRBV28|NA
ASSLLPFNEKLF
>TRBJ2-2|TRBV5-1|TRBD2
ASSTGLAGGPSTGELF